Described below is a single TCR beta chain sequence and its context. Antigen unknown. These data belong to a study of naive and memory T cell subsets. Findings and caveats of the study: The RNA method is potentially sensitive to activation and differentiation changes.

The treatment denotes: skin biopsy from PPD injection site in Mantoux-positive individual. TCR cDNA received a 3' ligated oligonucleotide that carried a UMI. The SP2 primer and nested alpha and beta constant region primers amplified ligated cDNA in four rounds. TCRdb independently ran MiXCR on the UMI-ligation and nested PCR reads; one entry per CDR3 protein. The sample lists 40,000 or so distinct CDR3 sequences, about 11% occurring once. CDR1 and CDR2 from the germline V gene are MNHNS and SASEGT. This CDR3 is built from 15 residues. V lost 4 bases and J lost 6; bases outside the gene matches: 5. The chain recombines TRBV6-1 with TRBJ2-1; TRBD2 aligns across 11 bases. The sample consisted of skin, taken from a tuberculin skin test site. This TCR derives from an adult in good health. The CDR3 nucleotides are TGTGCCAGCAGTGTGACTAGCGGGACTGTCAATGAGCAGTTCTTC. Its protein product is CASSVTSGTVNEQFF.